This T cell receptor (beta chain) was captured in a study of T-cell reconstitution after alpha-beta-depleted transplantation in children (TCRdb year 2016). Background for the entire study: Using TCR repertoire profiling, the study followed T-cell immune reconstitution in a quantitative way in children after TCRalphabeta/CD19-depleted allogeneic hematopoietic cell transplantation.

Findings and caveats that apply to the study as a whole: In some patients, high TCRbeta diversity at day 60 was attributed to recipient T cells and intrathymic progenitors that had survived conditioning. The frequencies of hyperexpanded clones fell over the following months, and after one year, T-cell counts and TCRbeta diversity were mostly attributed to newly produced T cells. About two months after transplant, the apparently early recovery of alphabetaT-cell counts reportedly depended on just several hundred clones that had expanded rapidly and came from non-depleted graft cells.

Libraries were made using PCR. Instrument on record: Illumina HiSeq 2500. Molecular barcoding was employed in the preparation of TCR libraries, with unique molecular identifiers being used to normalize TCRbeta repertoire quantification. TCRdb trimmed the raw reads at Q25, called clones with MiXCR and kept productive beta chains. When rows share a CDR3 protein, they turn into one entry using the most common DNA and genes. The sample table records nearly 350,000 distinct CDR3 sequences; about 17% of these occur just once. Roughly 40% of the sample lies in the top ten. This clonotype has more than one count but fewer than ten. Its antigen is unknown. No base-level quality is on record; no much larger clone is a single base apart. Reading the label with the study, this specimen's treatment or condition is: allogeneic hematopoietic cell transplantation with graft depleted of TCRalphabeta T cells and CD19 B cells. TCRalphabeta/CD19-depleted allogeneic hematopoietic cell grafts were given to the transplant recipients, all of whom were children.

The CDR1 and CDR2 encoded by the germline V gene are SGDLS and YYNGEE. The CDR3 goes from the cysteine to the phenylalanine over 16 residues. The read is trimmed to its CDR3 DNA, 48 bases read in frame from base 1. Here V drops 4 bases and J drops 9 bases, and the junction holds 11 bases not matched to any gene. The chain is encoded by TRBV9 joined to TRBJ2-1; 12 central bases correspond to TRBD2. Sequencing used PBMCs, mostly from graft donor cells, obtained 360 days after TCRalphabeta/CD19-depleted stem cell transplant. This clonotype originated in a male patient between 2 and 9 years old who had a stem cell transplant for acute lymphoblastic leukemia, so the T cells may come from the graft donor. The bases are TGTGCCAGCAGCCCATCGACTAGCGGGAGTTTTAGTGAGCAGTTCTTC. This translates into CASSPSTSGSFSEQFF.